Sequencing of this TCR beta chain was carried out in a study of OX40 agonist ivuxolimab in advanced cancers. Study outcomes and limitations: There were also nonresponders showing low normalized T-cell clonal expansion.

Method: immunoSEQ multiplex PCR; TCRdb's copy keeps in-frame clones and lacks some. The sample includes under 80,000 clones, 87% of them seen just once. On this clone: Antigen specificity is unknown.

Per the germline V gene, CDR1 is MDHEN and CDR2 is SYDVKM. V shed 6 bases, J shed 2 bases, and the junction held 4 bases outside the gene matches. The CDR3 extends over 15 amino acids. This sample comprised CD4+ or CD8+ T cells sorted from blood, obtained in a trial of the OX40 agonist ivuxolimab. The chain uses TRBV28 and TRBJ2-5, with 12 bases matching TRBD2. This TCR was sampled from an adult with an advanced solid tumor such as melanoma, head and neck, liver or kidney cancer. DNA of the CDR3: TGTGCCAGCAGGACTCTAGCGGGGGGGCAAGAGACCCAGTACTTC. It codes for CASRTLAGGQETQYF.